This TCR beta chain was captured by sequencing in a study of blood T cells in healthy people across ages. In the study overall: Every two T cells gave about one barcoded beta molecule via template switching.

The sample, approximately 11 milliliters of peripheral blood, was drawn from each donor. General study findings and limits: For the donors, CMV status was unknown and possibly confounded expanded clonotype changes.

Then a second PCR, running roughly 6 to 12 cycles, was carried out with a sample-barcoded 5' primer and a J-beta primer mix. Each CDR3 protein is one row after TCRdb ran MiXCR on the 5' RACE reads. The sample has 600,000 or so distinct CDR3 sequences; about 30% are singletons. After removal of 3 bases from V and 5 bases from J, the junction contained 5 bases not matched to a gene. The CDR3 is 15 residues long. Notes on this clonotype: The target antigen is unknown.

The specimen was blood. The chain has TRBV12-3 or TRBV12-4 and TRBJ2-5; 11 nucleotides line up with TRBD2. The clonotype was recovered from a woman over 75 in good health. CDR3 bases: TGTGCCAGCAGTTTTAGCGGGAGGGCCCGGGAGACCCAGTACTTC. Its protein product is CASSFSGRARETQYF.